Listed here are 17 T cell receptor beta chains from one sample, sequenced in a study of T-cell reconstitution after alpha-beta-depleted transplantation in children. For TCRbeta, the library was prepared with unique molecular identifiers. TCRdb used MiXCR to reprocess the PCR reads, holding one entry per CDR3 protein. This table has around 450,000 distinct CDR3 sequences, roughly a tenth appearing once. The sequenced sample was PBMCs, obtained before TCRalphabeta/CD19-depleted stem cell transplant. The origin of the receptors is a child aged 2 to 15 with inherited bone marrow failure, due to receive a stem cell transplant.

This clonotype was detected many times. The chain links TRBV4-1 to TRBJ2-1; 14 bases line up with TRBD2. The CDR3 is made up of 15 amino acids. The trim removed 5 bases at V and 7 bases at J, leaving 4 bases unmatched. Germline-derived CDR1 and CDR2 are MGHRA and YSYEKL. CDR3 in DNA: TGCGCCAGCAGCTACGGACTAGCGGGAGGAAATGAGCAGTTCTTC. Protein product: CASSYGLAGGNEQFF.

In this sample, this clonotype turned up many times. V gene TRBV28 combines with J gene TRBJ1-1, with D hard to call. Between the trimmed V and J ends, which lost 3 bases and 11 bases, there was a span of 16 bases. Germline CDR1 and CDR2: MDHEN and SYDVKM. The CDR3 covers 13 residues. The DNA for the CDR3 is TGTGCCAGCAGTTTCCTTCGGGAGACGGTGGCTTTCTTT. Amino acids: CASSFLRETVAFF.

At least ten counts were recorded for this clonotype. This sequence joins TRBV7-9 and TRBJ2-1; 9 bases are a match to TRBD1. The CDR3 is 17 amino acids. Losses at the gene ends were 3 bases for V and 8 bases for J; bases not matched to a gene: 14. Per the germline V gene, CDR1 is SEHNR and CDR2 is FQNEAQ (reference sequence). The CDR3 loop reads CASSFTPDRGVIHEQFF. The CDR3 DNA follows: TGTGCCAGCAGCTTTACCCCTGACAGGGGGGTCATCCATGAGCAGTTCTTC.

The table lists this clonotype with many counts. The rearrangement joins TRBV28 to TRBJ1-5; TRBD1 might be the D (6 bases). V lost 8 bases, J lost 6 bases, and 23 bases lay in between. CDR1 is MDHEN, CDR2 SYDVKM, per germline. The CDR3 covers 16 residues. CDR3 nucleotides: TGTGCCAGCCTGACCTGGTTCGCAGGGGACTCTCAGCCCCAGCATTTT. Translated, it gives CASLTWFAGDSQPQHF.

This clonotype was observed at least ten times. V usage is TRBV20-1 and J usage is TRBJ2-3; D might be TRBD2 (5 bases). Germline CDR1 reads DFQATT; CDR2 reads SNEGSKA (reference sequence). V was clipped by 6 bases and J by 0 bases, with 7 bases between them. The CDR3 runs to 12 residues. DNA for the CDR3: TGCAGTGCCCCGGGGAGCACAGATACGCAGTATTTT. It encodes CSAPGSTDTQYF.

This clonotype was counted at least ten times. This chain uses TRBV20-1 with TRBJ1-4; D might be TRBD1 (5 bases). The length of the CDR3 is 15 residues. Germline values: CDR1 DFQATT, CDR2 SNEGSKA (reference sequence). V was trimmed by 2 bases and J by 3 bases, leaving 13 bases between them. The CDR3 DNA reads TGCAGTGCTAGACTGATCAGGGTGGCTAATGAAAAACTGTTTTTT. This encodes CSARLIRVANEKLFF.

This clonotype was seen just once. The genes are TRBV20-1 and TRBJ2-1, with a possible D match to TRBD2 (5 bases). Germline CDR1 DFQATT, CDR2 SNEGSKA (reference sequence). The CDR3 has 11 amino acids. V lost 0 bases, J lost 10 bases, and 7 bases lay in between. The CDR3: CSARDWEEQFF. The CDR3, as DNA: TGCAGTGCTAGAGATTGGGAGGAGCAGTTCTTC.

This clonotype was recorded at least ten times. V usage is TRBV5-1 and J usage is TRBJ2-3; D not resolved. V was clipped by 0 bases and J by 5 bases, with 4 bases between them. The CDR3 spans 12 residues. The V gene's germline CDR1 is SGHRS and CDR2 YFSETQ. The CDR3 loop is CASSLVGDTQYF. CDR3 nucleotide sequence: TGCGCCAGCAGCTTGGTCGGAGATACGCAGTATTTT.

This clonotype occurred many times. This chain joins TRBV4-3 and TRBJ2-7; 9 nucleotides agree with TRBD2. The trim removed 1 base at V and 4 bases at J, leaving 8 bases unmatched. The V gene's germline CDR1 is LGHNA and CDR2 YSLEER. The CDR3 extends over 16 amino acids. CDR3 protein: CASSQGLADRGYEQYF. The CDR3 region has the DNA TGCGCCAGCAGCCAAGGACTAGCGGACCGGGGTTACGAGCAGTACTTC.

This clonotype was observed a handful of times. The genes are TRBV18 and TRBJ2-1; D not certain. The CDR3 has 19 amino acids. V was shortened by 2 bases and J by 0 bases, with 20 bases between the two germline ends. The germline V gene encodes CDR1 KGHSH and CDR2 LQKENI. The CDR3 bases are TGTGCCAGCTCACCAACGATTTACCAGGCGGAGAGCTCCTACAATGAGCAGTTCTTC. This codes for CASSPTIYQAESSYNEQFF.

This clonotype was recorded many times. The chain uses TRBV5-1 and TRBJ2-7, with D unresolved. The CDR3 spans 13 residues. With 4 bases removed from V and 0 bases from J, the gap between germline ends came to 8 bases. Germline lookup yields CDR1 SGHRS and CDR2 YFSETQ. The CDR3 coding sequence is TGCGCCAGCAGCCCGACACTCTCCTACGAGCAGTACTTC. Residues: CASSPTLSYEQYF.

This clonotype was picked up a small number of times. The V gene is TRBV20-1, the J gene TRBJ2-1; TRBD2 matches at 12 bases. This CDR3 is built from 18 residues. Germline V gene sequence: CDR1 DFQATT, CDR2 SNEGSKA (reference sequence). The trim removed 3 bases at V and 0 bases at J, leaving 9 bases unmatched. The CDR3 nucleotides read TGCAGTGCTAGCCCGACTAGCGGGAGAGCCGGCTCCTACAATGAGCAGTTCTTC. Translated: CSASPTSGRAGSYNEQFF.

There are many counts of this clonotype. The chain carries TRBV28 and TRBJ2-7; 9 nucleotides align to TRBD2. The CDR3 contains 16 residues. Germline values: CDR1 MDHEN, CDR2 SYDVKM. The V gene end was trimmed by 4 bases and the J gene end by 7 bases; junction bases not matched to a gene: 14. The CDR3 is CASSSGAGGPSGEQYF. CDR3 nucleotide sequence: TGTGCCAGCAGTTCCGGAGCGGGAGGCCCTTCGGGGGAGCAGTACTTC.

Ten or more counts support this clonotype. This rearrangement joins TRBV30 to TRBJ2-1; D remains unclear. The CDR3 is 12 residues long. Germline assignment: CDR1 GTSNPN and CDR2 SVGIG (reference sequence). V was clipped by 0 bases and J by 8 bases, with 8 bases between them. The CDR3 reads CAWSVAGYEQFF. In DNA form, the CDR3 reads TGTGCCTGGAGTGTAGCTGGGTATGAGCAGTTCTTC.

The chain employs TRBV20-1 and TRBJ2-4; TRBD2 is a possible D gene (5 bases). Germline V gene lookup returns CDR1 DFQATT and CDR2 SNEGSKA (reference sequence). The CDR3 loop spans 15 amino acids. V was cut by 3 bases and J by 2 bases, with 14 bases left in between. CDR3 bases: TGCAGTGCTAGGTCGATAGCGAAGTCCAAAAACATTCAGTACTTC. This translates into CSARSIAKSKNIQYF.

This clonotype was detected only a few times. The gene calls are TRBV12-3 or TRBV12-4 and TRBJ2-1, with 13 bases lining up with TRBD2. Trimming cost V 6 bases and J 0 bases; bases outside gene matches: 8. This CDR3 spans 18 amino acids. CDR3 nucleotides: TGTGCCAGCAGCCGGACTAGCGGGAGTCGTTTCTCCTACAATGAGCAGTTCTTC. It translates to CASSRTSGSRFSYNEQFF.

This clonotype was seen repeatedly, ten times or more. This chain links TRBV6-1 with TRBJ2-1; D ambiguous. V dropped 6 bases and J dropped 5 bases, with 11 bases sitting between them. CDR3 length: 13 amino acids. Germline V gene data show CDR1 as MNHNS and CDR2 as SASEGT. The CDR3 protein is CASRPDFHNEQFF. Here the CDR3 DNA reads TGTGCCAGCAGGCCAGACTTCCACAATGAGCAGTTCTTC.